This T cell receptor (beta chain) appears in the sequencing data of a study of cytomegalovirus exposure and HLA in healthy donors. This clone was seen more than once but under ten times. The CDR3 runs 16 residues. CDR1 SGHRS and CDR2 YFSETQ come from the germline V gene. The ends lost 4 bases at V and 8 bases at J; junction bases unmatched: 12. The PCR contained 60 Vbeta and 13 Jbeta primers. Only in-frame clones appear in the TCRdb table, and some are missing; sequencing was by immunoSEQ multiplex PCR. The data contain more than 95,000 clones, roughly 15% of them singletons. The specimen sequenced was PBMCs. This clonotype was sampled from a female donor in good health and CMV-seronegative. This chain joins TRBV5-1 and TRBJ2-3; 11 bases align to TRBD2. In DNA, the CDR3 is TGCGCCAGCAGCCCCGGGACTAGCGGACCTCCTGGTACGCAGTATTTT. Its protein is CASSPGTSGPPGTQYF.